This T cell receptor (beta chain) is from a study of TIL therapy for anti-PD-1-resistant metastatic lung cancer. Study as a whole: Patients then received nivolumab; progressors got lymphodepletion, TIL and IL-2.

This clone has only one observation. The libraries were made with immunoSEQ v3. Sequencing used immunoSEQ multiplex PCR; TCRdb keeps in-frame clones, though not all of them. The top ten clones hold under 2% of a sample with around 21,000 clones, approximately 70% of them seen once. The time point: pre-treatment sample, taken before nivolumab and TIL therapy. Germline assignment: CDR1 KGHSH and CDR2 LQKENI. The V and J ends lost 3 bases and 9 bases, in that order; junction bases with no gene match: 8. The CDR3 sequence is 16 residues long. The receptor was isolated from a person aged 30 to 80 with non-small cell lung cancer. V and J are TRBV18 and TRBJ2-1; 13 bases line up with TRBD2. This sample comprised blood, obtained at baseline. CDR3 amino acids: CASSPTSGGQSGEQFF. The DNA of the CDR3 is TGTGCCAGCTCACCGACTAGCGGGGGGCAATCGGGTGAGCAGTTCTTC.